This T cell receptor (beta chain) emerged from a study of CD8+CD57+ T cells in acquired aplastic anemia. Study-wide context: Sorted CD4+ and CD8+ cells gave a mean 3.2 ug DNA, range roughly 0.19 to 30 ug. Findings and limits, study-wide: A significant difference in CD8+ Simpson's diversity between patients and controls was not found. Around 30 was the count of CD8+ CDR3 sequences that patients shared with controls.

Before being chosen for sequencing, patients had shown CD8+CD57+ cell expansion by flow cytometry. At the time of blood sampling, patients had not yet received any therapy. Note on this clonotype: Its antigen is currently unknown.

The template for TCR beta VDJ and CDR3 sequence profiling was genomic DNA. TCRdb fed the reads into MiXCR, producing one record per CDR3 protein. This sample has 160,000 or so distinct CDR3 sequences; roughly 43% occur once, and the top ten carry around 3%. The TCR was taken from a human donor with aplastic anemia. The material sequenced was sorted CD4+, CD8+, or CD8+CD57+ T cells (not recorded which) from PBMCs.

The CDR3 is CASSPMGVGTEAFF. Written as DNA, the CDR3 is TGTGCCAGTAGTCCAATGGGGGTCGGGACTGAAGCTTTCTTT. The chain joins TRBV19 to TRBJ1-1, with D tentatively TRBD1 (5 bases). Trimming took off 5 bases at V and 5 bases at J, with 15 bases between the two ends. The CDR3 extends over 14 amino acids. Germline V lookup: CDR1 LNHDA, CDR2 SQIVND (reference sequence).